These 30 T cell receptor beta chains were all obtained from the same sample, sequenced in a study of blood T cells in healthy people across ages. Combining a sample-barcoded 5' primer with a J-beta primer mix, a second PCR ran for roughly 7 to 11 cycles. TCRdb re-analysed the 5' RACE reads in MiXCR, keeping a single row per CDR3 protein. Of some 1.4 million distinct CDR3 sequences listed, 42% are singletons. The sequenced material came from blood. Receptor source: a woman aged 18-29 years in good health.

V usage is TRBV6-6 and J usage is TRBJ1-1, with a possible D match to TRBD1 (6 bases). Germline CDR1 MNHNY, CDR2 SVGAGI (reference sequence). This CDR3 comprises 13 residues. Trimming left V 0 bases short and J 12 bases short, with 14 bases between. The CDR3 loop reads CASSYSEGGGTFF. For the CDR3, the DNA is TGTGCCAGCAGTTACTCGGAAGGGGGAGGAACTTTCTTT.

The V gene is TRBV5-1, the J gene TRBJ2-3; a possible D gene is TRBD1 (6 bases). Germline loops: CDR1 SGHRS, CDR2 YFSETQ. V was clipped by 2 bases and J by 1 base, with 8 bases between them. CDR3 length: 14 residues. CDR3 coding DNA: TGCGCCAGCAGCTTTGGGGGCCGCACAGATACGCAGTATTTT. The encoded protein is CASSFGGRTDTQYF.

The chain has TRBV4-1 and TRBJ1-2; 9 positions agree with TRBD1. Germline CDR1 and CDR2: MGHRA and YSYEKL. The length of the CDR3 is 17 residues. The V and J ends lost 5 bases and 6 bases, in that order; junction bases with no gene match: 16. CDR3 loop: CASSEAIHAGQGNGYTF. CDR3 in DNA: TGCGCCAGCAGCGAGGCAATTCATGCGGGACAGGGTAATGGCTACACCTTC.

The chain employs TRBV20-1 and TRBJ1-1; TRBD1 is a possible D gene (5 bases). The V end lost 3 bases, the J end lost 2 bases, and 13 bases lay between the germline ends. Germline loops: CDR1 DFQATT, CDR2 SNEGSKA (reference sequence). The CDR3 extends over 14 amino acids. In DNA, the CDR3 is TGCAGTGCTAGGAATCGGCAGGGTAACACTGAAGCTTTCTTT. Residues: CSARNRQGNTEAFF.

Here the CDR3 DNA reads TGTGCCAGCAGCTCACCAGCGGGACGATACGAGCAGTACTTC. It translates to CASSSPAGRYEQYF. The chain has TRBV6-1 and TRBJ2-7; 7 nucleotides agree with TRBD2. CDR1 and CDR2 (germline): MNHNS, SASEGT. This CDR3 has 14 residues. The V segment lost 6 bases and the J segment 4 bases; nucleotides outside the gene matches: 9.

V gene TRBV30 combines with J gene TRBJ1-4; 7 bases are shared with TRBD1. J gave up 7 bases and V 3 bases, and 8 bases lay outside the gene matches. Germline V gene lookup returns CDR1 GTSNPN and CDR2 SVGIG (reference sequence). CDR3 size: 14 residues. This CDR3 is CAWSPGTVAEKLFF. CDR3 DNA: TGTGCCTGGAGCCCCGGGACAGTGGCTGAAAAACTGTTTTTT.

The V call is TRBV2, the J call TRBJ2-2, with TRBD1 matching 8 bases. Germline-derived CDR1 and CDR2 are SNHLY and FYNNEI. V lost 5 bases and J lost 0; bases outside the gene matches: 2. The CDR3 loop spans 15 amino acids. CDR3 in DNA: TGTGCCAGCAGTCCGGACAGGGCGAACACCGGGGAGCTGTTTTTT. Its translation: CASSPDRANTGELFF.

The chain uses TRBV12-3 or TRBV12-4 and TRBJ2-5, with 11 bases lining up with TRBD2. The CDR3 runs to 14 residues. V lost 3 bases, J lost 5 bases, and 2 bases stayed unmatched. CDR3 region: CASSFLAGGETQYF. CDR3 nucleotides: TGTGCCAGCAGTTTTCTAGCGGGAGGCGAGACCCAGTACTTC.

The chain couples TRBV28 to TRBJ1-2; D call uncertain. The CDR3 sequence is 13 residues long. V shed 4 bases and J shed 2 bases, with 8 bases lying between them. Germline lookup yields CDR1 MDHEN and CDR2 SYDVKM. CDR3 coding DNA: TGTGCCAGCAGTTCACCGGAGAACTATGGCTACACCTTC. Translated: CASSSPENYGYTF.

Concerning this clonotype itself: This could be a read error, since a much larger clone is one nucleotide away. The rearrangement uses TRBV20-1 and TRBJ2-4; a weak D match, TRBD1 (5 bases). Deletions cut 5 bases from V and 0 bases from J, with 11 bases between. The CDR3 loop spans 14 amino acids. Germline V gene data show CDR1 as DFQATT and CDR2 as SNEGSKA (reference sequence). The CDR3 reads CSAPQGLAKNIQYF. DNA for the CDR3: TGCAGTGCTCCCCAGGGCCTAGCCAAAAACATTCAGTACTTC.

The chain employs TRBV6-1 and TRBJ2-5; 8 nucleotides agree with TRBD1. CDR1 MNHNS and CDR2 SASEGT come from the germline V gene. With 6 bases clipped from V and 1 base from J, the junction kept 7 bases outside the gene matches. The CDR3 contains 15 residues. CDR3 nucleotide sequence: TGTGCCAGCAGCACTAGACAGGGGATCCAAGAGACCCAGTACTTC. Translating gives CASSTRQGIQETQYF.

In DNA form, the CDR3 reads TGTGCCAGCAGTTTCGGGCTGTACGAGCAGTACTTC. This encodes CASSFGLYEQYF. The gene calls are TRBV12-3 or TRBV12-4 and TRBJ2-7, with D hard to call. Trimming took off 3 bases at V and 4 bases at J, with 7 bases between the two ends. The CDR3 runs 12 residues.

The CDR3 nucleotides read TGTGCCACCAGCAGAGGTCTCCCGGCAAACCAAGAGACCCAGTACTTC. This encodes CATSRGLPANQETQYF. The chain has TRBV15 and TRBJ2-5, with no clear D. V was shortened by 1 base and J by 0 bases, with 12 bases between the two germline ends. The CDR3 has 16 amino acids. Germline lookup yields CDR1 LNHNV and CDR2 YYDKDF (reference sequence).

The chain links TRBV20-1 to TRBJ2-3; D possibly corresponds to TRBD2 (5 bases). The germline V gene has CDR1 DFQATT and CDR2 SNEGSKA (reference sequence). Trimming pared 3 bases from V and 1 base from J, leaving 11 bases between. The CDR3 consists of 14 residues. This chain's CDR3 is CSASGVGGTDTQYF. The CDR3 DNA follows: TGCAGTGCTAGCGGGGTGGGTGGCACAGATACGCAGTATTTT.

This clonotype was seen more than once but under ten times. J is TRBJ2-5 and V is TRBV20-1, with 10 bases lining up with TRBD2. CDR1 DFQATT and CDR2 SNEGSKA come from the germline V gene (reference sequence). V lost 5 bases, J lost 2 bases, and 8 bases stayed unmatched. CDR3 length: 15 residues. This chain's CDR3 is CSAPNPSGRQETQYF. The CDR3 DNA is TGCAGTGCTCCAAACCCTAGCGGGAGACAAGAGACCCAGTACTTC.

The chain is built from TRBV7-2 and TRBJ1-4, with 7 bases that match TRBD1. The CDR3 loop spans 14 amino acids. Germline V gene data show CDR1 as SGHTA and CDR2 as FQGNSA. V dropped 5 bases and J dropped 7; count of bases not matched to a gene: 7. For the CDR3, the DNA is TGTGCCAGCAGCAACAGGGGTAGTATTGAAAAACTGTTTTTT. This translates into CASSNRGSIEKLFF. The variable domain in full, completed from reference TRBV7-2 and TRBJ1-4, reads GAGVSQSPSNKVTEKGKDVELRCDPISGHTALYWYRQSLGQGLEFLIYFQGNSAPDKSGLPSDRFSAERTGGSVSTLTIQRTQQEDSAVYLCASSNRGSIEKLFFGSGTQLSVL.

In its sample, this clonotype was seen a few times. The chain couples TRBV7-2 to TRBJ2-5; D remains unclear. CDR3 length: 14 residues. The V gene's germline CDR1 is SGHTA and CDR2 FQGNSA. V lost 1 base and J 5 bases, leaving 11 bases between the germline ends. This CDR3 is CASSLGPGWETQYF. The CDR3 DNA sequence: TGTGCCAGCAGCTTAGGTCCGGGTTGGGAGACCCAGTACTTC.

The chain is built from TRBV20-1 and TRBJ2-1; the match to TRBD2 covers 10 bases. The CDR3 runs to 15 residues. V was pared by 2 bases and J by 6 bases, with 7 bases of the junction left unmatched. Germline CDR1 is DFQATT and CDR2 is SNEGSKA (reference sequence). CDR3 sequence reads: CSARLAGVTSNEQFF. Written as DNA, the CDR3 is TGCAGTGCTAGACTAGCGGGAGTAACCTCCAATGAGCAGTTCTTC.

The V gene is TRBV3-1, the J gene TRBJ2-5; 11 bases match TRBD2. The CDR3 has 17 residues. The V and J ends lost 3 bases and 3 bases, in that order; junction bases with no gene match: 9. Germline CDR1 and CDR2: LGHDT and YNNKEL (reference sequence). DNA of the CDR3: TGTGCCAGCAGCCAGTCGCTAGCGGGGGGACCAAAAGAGACCCAGTACTTC. Its translation: CASSQSLAGGPKETQYF.

V gene TRBV3-1 combines with J gene TRBJ2-5, with 7 bases fitting TRBD1. V was pared by 2 bases and J by 5 bases, with 5 bases of the junction left unmatched. Germline V gives CDR1 LGHDT, CDR2 YNNKEL (reference sequence). The CDR3 totals 14 residues. The CDR3 coding sequence is TGTGCCAGCAGCCAAACAGGGGCTCCGGAGACCCAGTACTTC. Translation gives CASSQTGAPETQYF.

V and J are TRBV6-2 or TRBV6-3 and TRBJ2-7; no definite D call. V lost 0 bases, J lost 0 bases, and 6 bases lay in between. The germline V gene encodes CDR1 MNHEY and CDR2 SVGEGT. This CDR3 has 14 amino acids. CDR3 nucleotides: TGTGCCAGCAGTTACTCGGGGTTCTCCTACGAGCAGTACTTC. It is translated as CASSYSGFSYEQYF.

V and J are TRBV5-1 and TRBJ2-2; perhaps TRBD1 as D (6 bases). Germline CDR1 and CDR2: SGHRS and YFSETQ. There are 16 residues in the CDR3. Trimming stripped 4 bases from V and 5 bases from J, with 18 bases between. CDR3 coding DNA: TGCGCCAGCAGCGAGGGTGGGGGCCTGAGGACCGGGGAGCTGTTTTTT. Protein product: CASSEGGGLRTGELFF. Full variable domain (rest looked up from reference TRBV5-1 and TRBJ2-2): KAGVTQTPRYLIKTRGQQVTLSCSPISGHRSVSWYQQTPGQGLQFLFEYFSETQRNKGNFPGRFSGRQFSNSRSEMNVSTLELGDSALYLCASSEGGGLRTGELFFGEGSRLTVL.

The gene calls are TRBV3-1 and TRBJ1-4, with D possibly TRBD1 on 6 matching bases. Germline loops: CDR1 LGHDT, CDR2 YNNKEL (reference sequence). V lost 0 bases and J lost 7, with 12 bases in between. There are 15 residues in the CDR3. The CDR3 loop reads CASSQEGGAGEKLFF. CDR3 nucleotide sequence: TGTGCCAGCAGCCAAGAAGGGGGTGCAGGTGAAAAACTGTTTTTT.

This clonotype was counted a few times. The J gene is TRBJ2-3, the V gene TRBV6-1; 8 nucleotides align to TRBD1. The CDR3 extends over 14 amino acids. CDR1 is MNHNS and CDR2 is SASEGT in the germline V gene. The V gene end was trimmed by 10 bases and the J gene end by 6 bases; junction bases not matched to a gene: 12. The CDR3 sequence: CATSEQGVRDTQYF. The CDR3 DNA reads as TGTGCCACTAGTGAACAGGGGGTGCGGGATACGCAGTATTTT.

The J gene is TRBJ2-5, the V gene TRBV24-1; D might be TRBD2 (7 bases). V lost 3 bases, J lost 11 bases, and 18 bases lay in between. The CDR3 totals 14 residues. The germline CDR1 and CDR2 sequences are KGHDR and SFDVKD. CDR3: CATSDPRGADEQYF. The CDR3 coding sequence is TGTGCCACCAGTGATCCCCGGGGGGCCGATGAGCAGTACTTC.

The V gene is TRBV12-3 or TRBV12-4, the J gene TRBJ2-5, with TRBD2 matching 12 bases. The CDR3 extends over 15 amino acids. V lost 1 base and J lost 4; bases outside the gene matches: 1. CDR3 sequence: CASSLVGLAGETQYF. The CDR3 coding sequence is TGTGCCAGCAGTTTAGTGGGACTAGCGGGAGAGACCCAGTACTTC.

V usage is TRBV28 and J usage is TRBJ1-4; TRBD1 matches 8 bases. The J segment lost 10 bases and the V segment lost 4 bases, leaving 14 bases of the junction unmatched. The CDR3 length is 16 residues. CDR1 is MDHEN, CDR2 SYDVKM, per germline. The CDR3 bases are TGTGCCAGCAGTTCTCACCCTGACGGACAGGGAGGAAAACTGTTTTTT. It codes for CASSSHPDGQGGKLFF.

The V and J genes are TRBV7-2 and TRBJ2-3; D remains unclear. V dropped 0 bases and J dropped 0 bases, with 16 bases sitting between them. CDR3 length: 18 residues. Per germline, CDR1 SGHTA and CDR2 FQGNSA. The CDR3 DNA sequence: TGTGCCAGCAGCTTAGCGCCCCACGGTGGACGGAGCACAGATACGCAGTATTTT. Its protein is CASSLAPHGGRSTDTQYF.

This clonotype was seen only a few times. V and J are TRBV10-3 and TRBJ2-1; D is uncertain. The CDR3 is 14 amino acids. V lost 2 bases and J 10 bases, leaving 15 bases between the germline ends. CDR1 and CDR2 from the germline V gene are ENHRY and SYGVKD. The CDR3 coding sequence is TGTGCCATCAGTGAGATGGGCCCAATCGAGGAGCAGTTCTTC. This sequence encodes CAISEMGPIEEQFF.

J is TRBJ1-2 and V is TRBV7-2, with D perhaps TRBD1 (5 bases). Germline-derived CDR1 and CDR2 are SGHTA and FQGNSA. This CDR3 has 15 residues. V was shortened by 1 base and J by 8 bases, with 17 bases between the two germline ends. CDR3 sequence: CASSLGPVGGEGYTF. The CDR3 DNA sequence: TGTGCCAGCAGCTTAGGTCCCGTCGGGGGAGAGGGCTACACCTTC.